This passage covers 9 T cell receptor beta chains from one sample sequenced in a study of cytomegalovirus exposure and HLA in healthy donors. PCR amplification relied on 60 Vbeta primers (plus 13 Jbeta primers). The table came from immunoSEQ multiplex PCR; TCRdb's copy has only in-frame clones and leaves some out. The sample consists of about 240,000 clones, approximately 78% of them appearing once. The material sequenced was PBMCs. The receptors shown here come from a boy under 18 in good health and CMV-seronegative.

The rearrangement joins TRBV4-2 to TRBJ2-3, with TRBD2 matching over 8 bases. The CDR3 spans 16 residues. Trimming took 0 bases from V and 3 from J; bases not matched to a gene: 5. From germline, CDR1 is LGHNA and CDR2 YNFKEQ. The CDR3, as DNA: TGTGCCAGCAGCCAAGATGGGGCGGGGGGTACAGATACGCAGTATTTT. This encodes CASSQDGAGGTDTQYF.

The chain has TRBV30 and TRBJ2-2; tentative D call: TRBD2 (5 bases). CDR3 length equals 13 residues. Germline assignment: CDR1 GTSNPN and CDR2 SVGIG (reference sequence). The V end was cut by 0 bases, the J end by 6 bases, with 8 bases between. CDR3: CAWSVRGPGELFF. The CDR3 bases are TGTGCCTGGAGTGTACGGGGTCCCGGGGAGCTGTTTTTT.

This chain links TRBV19 with TRBJ1-5, with a weak D call TRBD1 (6 bases). The CDR3 covers 14 residues. V gave up 1 base and J gave up 6 bases, with 10 bases separating them. CDR1 and CDR2 (germline): LNHDA, SQIVND (reference sequence). In nucleotides, the CDR3 is TGTGCCAGTAGTATAGCCAGGGGATCTCAGCCCCAGCATTTT. This codes for CASSIARGSQPQHF.

The V call is TRBV30, the J call TRBJ2-4; 9 positions agree with TRBD1. CDR3 length: 12 residues. Trimming removed 8 bases from V and 6 bases from J; junction bases left unmatched: 5. From germline, CDR1 is GTSNPN and CDR2 SVGIG (reference sequence). The CDR3 sequence is CAGGTGLNIQYF. The CDR3 coding sequence is TGTGCCGGGGGGACAGGGTTAAACATTCAGTACTTC. The full variable domain, completed using reference TRBV30 and TRBJ2-4, is SQTIHQWPATLVQPVGSPLSLECTVEGTSNPNLYWYRQAAGRGLQLLFYSVGIGQISSEVPQNLSASRPQDRQFILSSKKLLLSDSGFYLCAGGTGLNIQYFGAGTRLSVL.

This clone was counted once. This chain connects TRBV30 to TRBJ2-7; tentative D call: TRBD1 (5 bases). The germline V gene encodes CDR1 GTSNPN and CDR2 SVGIG (reference sequence). This CDR3 spans 12 amino acids. Trimming took 4 bases from V and 4 from J, leaving 11 bases between them. The CDR3 here is CAWNTGPYEQYF. DNA for the CDR3: TGTGCCTGGAATACAGGACCGTACGAGCAGTACTTC.

This clone was recorded only once. The genes are TRBV13 and TRBJ1-1; D not certain. V dropped 5 bases and J dropped 8 bases, with 18 bases sitting between them. The germline CDR1 and CDR2 sequences are PRHDT and FYEKMQ (reference sequence). The CDR3 length is 14 residues. CDR3 in amino acids: CASSPKTGLGEAFF. The DNA of the CDR3 is TGTGCCAGCAGCCCTAAGACGGGTTTAGGCGAAGCTTTCTTT.

The chain couples TRBV18 to TRBJ1-1; D ambiguous. Germline V gene data show CDR1 as KGHSH and CDR2 as LQKENI. The V end lost 3 bases, the J end lost 0 bases, and 11 bases lay between the germline ends. The CDR3 consists of 15 residues. The DNA of the CDR3 is TGTGCCAGCTCACCCCGGGAGGGTATGAACACTGAAGCTTTCTTT. It specifies CASSPREGMNTEAFF. Filled out from reference TRBV18 and TRBJ1-1, the complete variable domain reads NAGVMQNPRHLVRRRGQEARLRCSPMKGHSHVYWYRQLPEEGLKFMVYLQKENIIDESGMPKERFSAEFPKEGPSILRIQQVVRGDSAAYFCASSPREGMNTEAFFGQGTRLTVV.

The rearrangement joins TRBV6-1 to TRBJ2-7; TRBD2 is a possible D gene (5 bases). Germline V CDR1 and CDR2: MNHNS, SASEGT. Trimming cost V 3 bases and J 4 bases, with 10 bases left between them. There are 13 residues in the CDR3. The CDR3 DNA follows: TGTGCCAGCAGTGAGAGGGATGGGTACGAGCAGTACTTC. Amino acids: CASSERDGYEQYF.

The genes are TRBV19 and TRBJ2-1, with D maybe TRBD1 (6 bases). Germline-derived CDR1 and CDR2 are LNHDA and SQIVND (reference sequence). The V gene lost 5 bases and the J gene lost 2 bases, with 10 bases spanning the gap. This CDR3 region has 14 residues. The CDR3 bases are TGTGCCAGTAGTGTAACAGGGCCCTACAATGAGCAGTTCTTC. As protein: CASSVTGPYNEQFF.